Each of the 17 T cell receptor beta chains below was sequenced from the same sample in a study of shared clonotypes between healthy human individuals (dated by TCRdb to 2020 to 2021). The library was generated by the immunoSEQ multiplex PCR assay. Imported from immuneACCESS, the table was reduced by TCRdb to in-frame sequences with V and J called. These copies leave out some clones; in studies compared against another copy, an unresolved V gene accounts for under half, and the cause of the remainder is not known. The sample data list millions of clones, and roughly 91% of these were observed just once. Over 1.5% of the sample rests with the top ten. For the CD8 naive samples, CD45RO-negative cells were positively selected for CCR7, yielding a CD45RA+CCR7+ population from which TemRA cells were excluded. The specimen sequenced was naive CD8+ T cells from PBMCs. In the paper's terms, the cell subset or site label means: CD45RA+CCR7+. Receptors originate from a man aged 18-30 years in good health. Some clones in this sample may be carry-over from other donors' samples.

The J gene is TRBJ2-1, the V gene TRBV4-2, with TRBD2 as a possible D gene (6 bases). Germline assignment: CDR1 LGHNA and CDR2 YNFKEQ. The ends were cut back, 5 bases at V and 9 bases at J, with 17 bases in the middle. CDR3 length: 14 residues. The CDR3 DNA sequence: TGTGCCAGCAGCTCTCATATGGGACTTCCTGAGCAGTTCTTC. This translates into CASSSHMGLPEQFF.

The J gene is TRBJ2-2, the V gene TRBV29-1, with D possibly TRBD1 on 5 matching bases. Germline values: CDR1 SQVTM, CDR2 ANQGSEA. The V and J ends lost 5 bases and 2 bases respectively, with 18 bases between them. The CDR3 is 16 residues long. DNA of the CDR3: TGCAGCGTTTTGCGGACACAGTCGGCTAACACCGGGGAGCTGTTTTTT. Protein: CSVLRTQSANTGELFF.

The rearrangement uses TRBV12-5 and TRBJ2-2, with no clear D. Trimming left V 7 bases short and J 6 bases short, with 9 bases between. The CDR3 is made up of 12 amino acids. The germline CDR1 and CDR2 sequences are LGHNT and FRNRAP. DNA of the CDR3: TGTGCTAGTGCTCTAGGTCCCGGGGAGCTGTTTTTT. Translating gives CASALGPGELFF.

V is TRBV19 and J is TRBJ1-1; D not resolved. This CDR3 has 13 residues. Trimming removed 6 bases from V and 3 bases from J, with 11 bases in between. Germline V gene lookup returns CDR1 LNHDA and CDR2 SQIVND (reference sequence). This CDR3 reads CASRSIEDTEAFF. CDR3 in DNA: TGTGCCAGTAGGTCTATTGAGGACACTGAAGCTTTCTTT.

The chain is built from TRBV2 and TRBJ1-2; D is undetermined. The V and J ends lost 2 bases and 4 bases respectively, with 11 bases between them. The CDR3 totals 14 residues. In germline, CDR1 is SNHLY, CDR2 FYNNEI. The CDR3 region has the DNA TGTGCCAGCAGTGAACGTGGCACCTCCTATGGCTACACCTTC. Its translation is CASSERGTSYGYTF.

V and J are TRBV7-2 and TRBJ2-5, with 7 positions matching TRBD1. The CDR3 loop spans 14 amino acids. Germline lookup yields CDR1 SGHTA and CDR2 FQGNSA. V dropped 4 bases and J dropped 1; count of bases not matched to a gene: 3. The CDR3 DNA reads as TGTGCCAGCAGCTCGACAGGGCCCCAAGAGACCCAGTACTTC. It encodes CASSSTGPQETQYF.

This clone was seen once. J is TRBJ2-2 and V is TRBV13, with D perhaps TRBD2 (5 bases). The germline V and J ends were trimmed by 5 bases and 0 bases, with 16 bases remaining between them. There are 17 residues in the CDR3. Germline V lookup: CDR1 PRHDT, CDR2 FYEKMQ (reference sequence). CDR3 in amino acids: CASSPLGLAANTGELFF. The CDR3 DNA follows: TGTGCCAGCAGCCCCCTCGGGCTAGCAGCGAACACCGGGGAGCTGTTTTTT.

The chain couples TRBV5-4 to TRBJ1-4, with 10 bases matching TRBD1. The CDR3 consists of 15 residues. V lost 4 bases, J lost 8 bases, and 8 bases stayed unmatched. Germline CDR1 and CDR2: SGHNT and YYREEE (reference sequence). DNA for the CDR3: TGTGCCAGCAGCCGACCCGGACAGGGGGTGGAAAAACTGTTTTTT. It specifies CASSRPGQGVEKLFF.

The chain couples TRBV11-3 to TRBJ2-7; 8 nucleotides agree with TRBD2. V was pared by 5 bases and J by 7 bases, with 7 bases of the junction left unmatched. The CDR3 is 13 residues long. Germline assignment: CDR1 SGHNT and CDR2 YENEEA. The CDR3 region has the DNA TGTGCCAGCAGCGCCAACGGGGGGGAGGAGCAGTACTTC. It yields the protein CASSANGGEEQYF.

The rearrangement joins TRBV5-1 to TRBJ1-5, with 9 positions matching TRBD1. The junction had 0 bases not matched to a gene; V was cut back by 3 bases and J by 2 bases. CDR1 is SGHRS and CDR2 is YFSETQ in the germline V gene. There are 14 residues in the CDR3. The CDR3 DNA sequence: TGCGCCAGCAGCTGGACAGGGGGCAATCAGCCCCAGCATTTT. Amino acids: CASSWTGGNQPQHF. Full variable domain (rest looked up from reference TRBV5-1 and TRBJ1-5): KAGVTQTPRYLIKTRGQQVTLSCSPISGHRSVSWYQQTPGQGLQFLFEYFSETQRNKGNFPGRFSGRQFSNSRSEMNVSTLELGDSALYLCASSWTGGNQPQHFGDGTRLSIL.

The V and J genes are TRBV6-1 and TRBJ1-2; possible D gene TRBD1, 5 bases. The CDR3 covers 15 residues. Germline V gives CDR1 MNHNS, CDR2 SASEGT. V dropped 2 bases and J dropped 0 bases, with 10 bases sitting between them. Here the CDR3 reads CASSERGTANYGYTF. As DNA, the CDR3 is TGTGCCAGCAGTGAAAGAGGGACGGCTAACTATGGCTACACCTTC.

Turning to this clone: Other nucleotide sequences in the sample specify the same CDR3. CDR3 DNA: TGCGCCAGCAGCCAAGTGACCGTGAACACTGAAGCTTTCTTT. It translates to CASSQVTVNTEAFF. The chain combines TRBV4-1 with TRBJ1-1; no clear D. The V gene's germline CDR1 is MGHRA and CDR2 YSYEKL. CDR3 size: 14 residues. V was shortened by 1 base and J by 0 bases, with 6 bases between the two germline ends.

V usage is TRBV7-9 and J usage is TRBJ1-1; D unresolved. The germline V gene encodes CDR1 SEHNR and CDR2 FQNEAQ (reference sequence). The CDR3 sequence is 11 residues long. The V and J ends lost 1 base and 10 bases respectively, with 7 bases between them. CDR3: CASSLDLVAFF. CDR3 sequence (DNA): TGTGCCAGCAGCTTAGATCTCGTAGCTTTCTTT.

The chain is built from TRBV19 and TRBJ2-1; D is possibly TRBD1 (6 bases). The CDR3 is 12 amino acids. The V and J ends lost 3 bases and 10 bases respectively, with 10 bases between them. The V gene's germline CDR1 is LNHDA and CDR2 SQIVND (reference sequence). CDR3: CASSMYGQEQFF. Here the CDR3 DNA reads TGTGCCAGTAGTATGTATGGACAGGAGCAGTTCTTC.

The genes are TRBV6-1 and TRBJ2-3, with 7 bases aligning to TRBD1. CDR3 length equals 14 residues. CDR1 and CDR2 from the germline V gene are MNHNS and SASEGT. V dropped 2 bases and J dropped 4; count of bases not matched to a gene: 3. The CDR3 bases are TGTGCCAGCAGTGAACAGGGGGAGCCAGATACGCAGTATTTT. It codes for CASSEQGEPDTQYF.

The V call is TRBV7-9, the J call TRBJ1-2; 7 bases agree with TRBD1. J gave up 1 base and V 5 bases, and 10 bases lay outside the gene matches. The length of the CDR3 is 16 residues. Per the germline V gene, CDR1 is SEHNR and CDR2 is FQNEAQ (reference sequence). CDR3 sequence reads: CASSTTGQTFNYGYTF. The DNA of the CDR3 is TGTGCCAGCAGCACCACGGGACAGACCTTTAACTATGGCTACACCTTC. The variable domain in full, with the rest retrieved from reference TRBV7-9 and TRBJ1-2, is DTGVSQNPRHKITKRGQNVTFRCDPISEHNRLYWYRQTLGQGPEFLTYFQNEAQLEKSRLLSDRFSAERPKGSFSTLEIQRTEQGDSAMYLCASSTTGQTFNYGYTFGSGTRLTVV.

The rearrangement uses TRBV6-5 and TRBJ1-2; D ambiguous. Trimming removed 0 bases from V and 4 bases from J, with 6 bases in between. This CDR3 is built from 13 residues. In germline, CDR1 is MNHEY, CDR2 SVGAGI. The CDR3 region is CASSYSRLYGYTF. The CDR3 DNA reads as TGTGCCAGCAGTTACTCGAGACTCTATGGCTACACCTTC.